The source of this T cell receptor beta chain is a study of tumor-infiltrating lymphocytes in primary liver carcinoma. The authors made TCR beta cDNA from 400 to 550 ng total RNA with a constant-region primer. Slightly modified ARM-PCR served as the procedure for the TCR beta libraries. These libraries came from three rounds of nested multiplex PCR. TRBV1-TRBV30 forward primers and a C-beta reverse primer were used in the first two PCR rounds, which each ran for approximately 11 cycles. TCRdb analysed the multiplex PCR reads with MiXCR anew, one entry per CDR3 protein. The sample records around 100,000 distinct CDR3 sequences, about 70% being singletons. The germline gives CDR1 MGHRA, CDR2 YSYEKL. This CDR3 has 15 residues. From about 20-30 mg of unsorted bulk tissue, DNA and RNA were co-extracted together. Surgeons resected the patients' primary liver carcinomas. As regards this clonotype: Sequence at one end of the junction differs from germline and may be a read error.

Material for sequencing was liver tumor tissue from sampling region 5. Indicated subset: tumor region T5, tumor centre. This chain connects TRBV4-1 to TRBJ1-5; D is ambiguous. The TCR sequence derives from a woman aged 55-69 years with primary liver carcinoma and hepatitis B virus infection. CDR3 sequence reads: CASSQEGLGNQPQHF. The CDR3 region has the DNA TGCGCCAGTAGCCAAGAAGGGTTGGGCAATCAGCCCCAGCATTTT.